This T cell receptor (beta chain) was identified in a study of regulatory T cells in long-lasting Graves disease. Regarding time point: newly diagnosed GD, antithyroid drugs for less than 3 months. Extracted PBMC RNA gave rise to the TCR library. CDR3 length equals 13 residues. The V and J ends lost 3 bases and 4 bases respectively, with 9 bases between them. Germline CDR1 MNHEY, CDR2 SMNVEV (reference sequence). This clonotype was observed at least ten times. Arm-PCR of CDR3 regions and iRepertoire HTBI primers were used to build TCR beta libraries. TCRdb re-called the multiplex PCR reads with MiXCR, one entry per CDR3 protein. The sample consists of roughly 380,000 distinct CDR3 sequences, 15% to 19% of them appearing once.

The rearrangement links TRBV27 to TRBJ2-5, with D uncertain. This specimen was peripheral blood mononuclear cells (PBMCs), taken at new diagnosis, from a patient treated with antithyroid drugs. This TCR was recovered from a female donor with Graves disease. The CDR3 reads CASSLSTIETQYF. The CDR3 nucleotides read TGTGCCAGCAGTTTGTCAACAATAGAGACCCAGTACTTC.